This TCR beta chain originates from a study of T cell repertoires in cytomegalovirus infection. Germline-derived CDR1 and CDR2 are SGHRS and YFSETQ. The V gene lost 3 bases and the J gene lost 3 bases, with 13 bases spanning the gap. This CDR3 comprises 15 residues. TCRdb re-called the reads with MiXCR, one entry per CDR3 protein. The table includes about 110,000 distinct CDR3 sequences, roughly a tenth detected once. Study conclusions and caveats: HLA-C-restricted TCR beta clonotypes specific for CMV led the ex vivo response.

This clonotype came up many times. Antigen unknown. Input material: PBMCs, sequenced either directly or after in vitro stimulation (not recorded which). The clonotype comes from a human donor in good health (CMV status not recorded). Some clones in this sample may be carry-over from other donors' samples. The J gene is TRBJ2-1, the V gene TRBV5-1, with D perhaps TRBD2 (6 bases). The CDR3: CASSSGTGDYNEQFF. CDR3 DNA sequence: TGCGCCAGCAGCTCCGGGACGGGGGACTACAATGAGCAGTTCTTC.